The rows below give T cell receptor beta chains drawn from one sample of a study of blood T cell repertoires in COVID-19. The data were produced by immunoSEQ multiplex PCR, yet TCRdb's version contains in-frame clones alone and is incomplete. Found here are roughly 150,000 clones, about 80% of them singletons; the top ten hold approximately 12%. Sequenced input: peripheral blood. The receptor set was obtained from a man in his sixties or seventies who had recovered from COVID-19. Each CDR3 is given with its conserved first and last residue. D genes are given only for firm matches. Clone size is given for some rows only: seen once, a few or many times, or a class if the clone is expanded.

J | V | size | D | CDR3 | DNA
TRBJ2-3 | TRBV11-2 | NA | TRBD1 | CASSPRDRPTDTQYF | TGTGCCAGCAGTCCCCGGGACAGACCCACAGATACGCAGTATTTT
TRBJ2-7 | TRBV7-8 | NA | TRBD1 | CASSLVVDREPYEQYF | TGTGCCAGCAGCTTAGTGGTGGACAGGGAACCCTACGAGCAGTACTTC
TRBJ2-1 | TRBV5-1 | NA | TRBD2 | CASRQTSGSSYNEQFF | TGCGCCAGCAGGCAGACTAGCGGGAGCTCCTACAATGAGCAGTTCTTC
TRBJ2-5 | TRBV18 | NA | NA | CASSTSQKETQYF | TGTGCCAGCTCAACTAGCCAGAAAGAGACCCAGTACTTC
TRBJ1-1 | TRBV11-2 | NA | TRBD1 | CASNPTGINTEAFF | TGTGCCAGCAACCCGACAGGGATTAACACTGAAGCTTTCTTT
TRBJ2-5 | TRBV4-1 | once | TRBD1 | CASSQGQTGGAETQYF | TGCGCCAGCAGCCAGGGGCAGACAGGGGGCGCGGAGACCCAGTACTTC
TRBJ2-2 | TRBV30 | NA | TRBD1 | CACRQGTNTGELFF | TGTGCCTGCAGACAGGGGACGAACACCGGGGAGCTGTTTTTT
TRBJ2-1 | TRBV5-1 | NA | TRBD1 | CASSGDRGWDEQFF | TGCGCCAGCAGCGGGGACAGGGGATGGGATGAGCAGTTCTTC
TRBJ2-5 | TRBV19 | NA | TRBD2 | CASSIVGRAQETQYF | TGTGCCAGTAGTATCGTCGGGAGGGCCCAAGAGACCCAGTACTTC
TRBJ1-1 | TRBV25-1 | NA | NA | CASSEAGRPLAFF | TGTGCCAGCAGTGAAGCTGGGAGACCCTTGGCTTTCTTT
TRBJ2-5 | TRBV4-1 | NA | TRBD1 | CASSQPRRTGLQETQYF | TGCGCCAGCAGCCAACCACGACGGACAGGGCTGCAAGAGACCCAGTACTTC
TRBJ2-7 | TRBV13 | NA | TRBD2 | CASSTGTRGEQYF | TGTGCCAGCAGCACCGGGACTAGGGGTGAGCAGTACTTC
TRBJ1-6 | TRBV12-3/TRBV12-4 | NA | NA | CASSLGLNSPLHF | TGTGCCAGCAGTTTAGGACTAAATTCACCCCTCCACTTT
TRBJ1-5 | TRBV28 | once | NA | CASSFFGTRSNQPQHF | TGTGCCAGCAGTTTCTTCGGGACACGAAGCAATCAGCCCCAGCATTTT
TRBJ2-7 | TRBV6-6 | few | NA | CASTPLSGTYEQYF | TGTGCCAGCACTCCCCTTTCAGGGACCTACGAGCAGTACTTC
TRBJ1-6 | TRBV7-8 | NA | NA | CASSLTGTNNSPLHF | TGTGCCAGCAGCTTAACGGGGACAAACAATTCACCCCTCCACTTT
TRBJ2-7 | TRBV7-2 | NA | NA | CASVGGGAYEQYF | TGTGCCAGCGTGGGGGGTGGGGCCTACGAGCAGTACTTC
TRBJ2-1 | TRBV4-1 | NA | TRBD2 | CASSQTGTSGYNEQFF | TGCGCCAGCAGCCAAACCGGGACTAGCGGTTACAATGAGCAGTTCTTC
TRBJ2-7 | TRBV5-1 | NA | TRBD1 | CASSTGQGNYEQYF | TGCGCCAGCAGCACCGGACAGGGGAACTACGAGCAGTACTTC
TRBJ2-1 | TRBV4-1 | NA | TRBD2 | CASSSEPGLASVNEQFF | TGCGCCAGCAGCTCGGAACCGGGACTAGCCTCTGTAAATGAGCAGTTCTTC
TRBJ2-6 | TRBV7-2 | NA | NA | CATGSTGANVLTF | TGTGCCACCGGGAGTACCGGGGCCAACGTCCTGACTTTC
TRBJ2-7 | TRBV12-3/TRBV12-4 | NA | NA | CASSLGLVYEQYF | TGTGCCAGCAGTTTAGGGCTTGTCTACGAGCAGTACTTC
TRBJ2-7 | TRBV19 | NA | TRBD2 | CASSIAGSGSSEQYF | TGTGCCAGTAGTATAGCGGGTAGCGGGAGCTCCGAGCAGTACTTC
TRBJ1-5 | TRBV27 | NA | TRBD1 | CASRGTGSNQPQHF | TGTGCCAGCAGGGGGACAGGGAGCAATCAGCCCCAGCATTTT
TRBJ1-3 | TRBV28 | once | NA | CASSGTTGNTIYF | TGTGCCAGCAGTGGGACAACTGGAAACACCATATATTTT
TRBJ1-5 | TRBV6-2/TRBV6-3 | NA | NA | CASSYPSQPQHF | TGTGCCAGCAGTTACCCCAGTCAGCCCCAGCATTTT
TRBJ1-1 | TRBV28 | NA | TRBD1 | CASSLLQGELVTEAFF | TGTGCCAGCAGTTTACTGCAGGGGGAACTTGTCACTGAAGCTTTCTTT
TRBJ2-2 | TRBV6-2/TRBV6-3 | NA | NA | CASSQGPVGRGELFF | TGTGCCAGCAGTCAGGGCCCAGTGGGGCGTGGGGAGCTGTTTTTT
TRBJ2-5 | TRBV18 | NA | NA | CASSTDYKETQYF | TGTGCCAGCTCAACCGACTATAAAGAGACCCAGTACTTC
TRBJ1-5 | TRBV3-1/TRBV3-2 | NA | NA | CASSQGGASNQPQHF | TGTGCCAGCAGCCAAGGCGGGGCGAGCAATCAGCCCCAGCATTTT
TRBJ1-5 | TRBV28 | NA | NA | CASSLQLGNQPQHF | TGTGCCAGCAGTTTGCAACTAGGCAATCAGCCCCAGCATTTT
TRBJ1-6 | TRBV28 | NA | NA | CATAGGVSPLHF | TGTGCCACCGCGGGCGGGGTTTCACCCCTCCACTTT
TRBJ1-1 | TRBV21-1 | NA | NA | CASSKRTGPEAFF | TGTGCCAGCAGCAAACGGACAGGGCCTGAAGCTTTCTTT
TRBJ2-3 | TRBV9 | NA | NA | CASSVGQAVNTDTQYF | TGTGCCAGCAGCGTAGGGCAGGCCGTGAACACAGATACGCAGTATTTT
TRBJ1-2 | TRBV10-3 | once | NA | CAISGGDLDNYGYTF | TGTGCCATCAGTGGGGGGGACTTAGATAACTATGGCTACACCTTC
TRBJ2-1 | TRBV7-2 | NA | TRBD2 | CASLEGTSPYNEQFF | TGTGCCAGCCTGGAGGGGACTAGCCCCTACAATGAGCAGTTCTTC
TRBJ2-3 | TRBV7-9 | NA | NA | CASSSPEVGTDTQYF | TGTGCCAGCAGCTCGCCGGAGGTAGGCACAGATACGCAGTATTTT
TRBJ1-1 | TRBV2 | NA | NA | CASSENPGFVTEAFF | TGTGCCAGCAGTGAAAATCCAGGGTTTGTCACTGAAGCTTTCTTT
TRBJ2-3 | TRBV10-1 | NA | NA | CASSESGSRSSTDTQYF | TGCGCCAGCAGTGAGTCGGGCAGCCGTTCTAGCACAGATACGCAGTATTTT
TRBJ2-7 | TRBV4-1 | NA | NA | CASSQVSGSTYEQYF | TGCGCCAGCAGCCAAGTTTCCGGGAGCACCTACGAGCAGTACTTC
TRBJ2-5 | TRBV7-2 | NA | NA | CASSFQGEETQYF | TGTGCCAGCAGCTTCCAGGGTGAAGAGACCCAGTACTTC